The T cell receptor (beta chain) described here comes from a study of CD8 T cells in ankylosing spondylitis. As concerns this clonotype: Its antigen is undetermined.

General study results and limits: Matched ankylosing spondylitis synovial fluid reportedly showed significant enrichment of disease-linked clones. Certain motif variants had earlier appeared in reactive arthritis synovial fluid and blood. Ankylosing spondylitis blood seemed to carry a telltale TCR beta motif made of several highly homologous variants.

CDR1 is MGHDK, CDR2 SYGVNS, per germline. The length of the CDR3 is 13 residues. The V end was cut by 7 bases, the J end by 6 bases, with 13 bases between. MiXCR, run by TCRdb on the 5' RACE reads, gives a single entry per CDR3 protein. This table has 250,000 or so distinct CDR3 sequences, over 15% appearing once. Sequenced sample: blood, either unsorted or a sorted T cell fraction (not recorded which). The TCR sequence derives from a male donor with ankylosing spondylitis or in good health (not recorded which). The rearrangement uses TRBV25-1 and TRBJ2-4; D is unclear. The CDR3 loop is CASMEPLGNIQYF. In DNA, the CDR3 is TGTGCCAGCATGGAACCCCTAGGAAACATTCAGTACTTC.